This TCR beta chain emerged from a study of blood T cell repertoires in COVID-19 (dated by TCRdb to 2018 to 2020). In the study overall: Samples from collaborators originated in the United States, Italy and Spain and spanned both the acute and convalescent phases of COVID-19. A freely available public database, intended as a resource for researchers studying the immune response to SARS-CoV-2, is where the repertoires were released. Samples were obtained from the ongoing ImmuneRACE study (first 160 participants) and from 1,254 subjects provided by 6 global collaborators. Deeply sampled blood TCRbeta repertoires from subjects exposed to, actively infected with, or recovered from COVID-19 were included in the dataset. The material from the prospective study consisted of cDNA or gDNA derived from T cells, B-cell-depleted T cells, or PBMCs. The sample metadata nearly always contained a de-identified subject ID, COVID-19 status, age in years and sex. Where available, HLA class I and class II types were taken from metadata supplied by the sample provider and were not determined by assay-based typing.

Taken from the germline V gene, the CDR1 and CDR2 loops are SGHAT and FQNNGV. From the cysteine through the phenylalanine, the CDR3 covers 15 amino acids. Only the CDR3 DNA stays, 45 bases, in frame from base 1. For this chain, trimming is 6 bases at the V end and 7 bases at the J end, and the number of junction bases without a gene match is 7. Each collaborating institution followed its own protocols to collect whole blood in K2EDTA tubes. Collaborator samples were shipped for TCRbeta analysis as frozen whole blood, isolated PBMCs, or DNA extracted from either sample type. For this clone: Its specific antigen is unknown. No clone much larger than this one lies a single base away; base qualities are absent.

TCRbeta CDR3 regions were amplified from genomic DNA using the immunoSEQ Assay, a bias-controlled multiplex PCR. As for how the authors treated the data: The number of nucleated cells in each sample was estimated from the amplification of reference gene primers within the assay. Sequence reads were collapsed and filtered to measure the absolute abundance of every unique TCRbeta CDR3 rearrangement. For each sample, productive Simpson clonality was calculated by taking the square root of Simpson's diversity index across productive rearrangements. Sourced from immuneACCESS, this table was stored by TCRdb with only in-frame sequences that have V and J called. A share of the clones is absent; for the studies checked, an unresolved V gene accounts for under half, and the remainder has no known explanation. From that table come the V and J calls and clone size; the DNA was used to work out D and trimming. The sample records around 95,000 clones, about 85% of which are singletons. Clones ranked in the top ten supply roughly 13% of the sample.

Broader findings and caveats from the paper: The quantity of clinical and demographic metadata differed by source and by participant and was supplied without curation.

This TCR was recovered from a man aged 50 to 59 with active or convalescent COVID-19. Sequenced input: peripheral blood. This chain is built from TRBV11-2 and TRBJ2-1, with 12 bases matching TRBD2. The DNA reads as follows: TGTGCCAGCAGTCACCCTAGCGGGAGGGTGAATGAGCAGTTCTTC. Translated, this gives CASSHPSGRVNEQFF. With all but the CDR3 taken from the reference TRBV11-2 and TRBJ2-1 genes, the full variable domain is: EAGVAQSPRYKIIEKRQSVAFWCNPISGHATLYWYQQILGQGPKLLIQFQNNGVVDDSQLPKDRFSAERLKGVDSTLKIQPAKLEDSAVYLCASSHPSGRVNEQFFGPGTRLTVL.